This T cell receptor beta chain was profiled in a study of blood T cell repertoires in COVID-19. The overall study: The United States, Italy and Spain supplied acute and convalescent COVID-19 samples. PBMCs, B-cell-depleted T cells, or T cells provided the cDNA or gDNA that made up the material.

CDR1 and CDR2 from the germline V gene are SGHAT and FQNNGV. This CDR3 has 14 residues. Trimming removed 5 bases at V and 3 bases at J, with 10 bases between. Some clones are missing from TCRdb's copy, which holds only in-frame ones; the method was immunoSEQ multiplex PCR. The data contain roughly 81,000 clones, around 87% of them singletons. V and J are TRBV11-2 and TRBJ2-2; D perhaps matches TRBD2 (7 bases). Sequenced sample: peripheral blood. The origin of this receptor is a man aged 35 to 55 with acute or convalescent COVID-19. CDR3 region: CASSRGAHTGELFF. CDR3 nucleotides: TGTGCCAGCAGCCGGGGGGCCCACACCGGGGAGCTGTTTTTT.